The 29 T cell receptor beta chains given below trace back to one sample, sequenced in a study of glioma-infiltrating T cells. Amplification of TCR alpha and beta CDR3 regions from RNA used iRepertoire nested multiplex PCR. Each CDR3 protein is one row after TCRdb ran MiXCR on the multiplex PCR reads. The repertoire holds tens of thousands of distinct CDR3 sequences, with roughly 37% as singletons. Material for sequencing was glioma tissue, nonneoplastic brain tissue, or PBMCs (not recorded which). The origin of the receptors is a human donor with low-grade glioma or glioblastoma, undergoing nonglioma brain surgery, or in good health (not recorded which).

This clonotype was observed a few times. The genes are TRBV5-1 and TRBJ2-5; 7 positions match TRBD2. Germline CDR1 SGHRS, CDR2 YFSETQ. The V gene end was trimmed by 0 bases and the J gene end by 1 base; junction bases not matched to a gene: 9. This CDR3 spans 17 amino acids. The CDR3 loop is CASSLGRRLASQETQYF. In DNA, the CDR3 is TGCGCCAGCAGCTTGGGAAGGAGACTAGCCTCCCAAGAGACCCAGTACTTC.

This clonotype was counted ten times or more. The chain carries TRBV18 and TRBJ2-2, with a tentative D call TRBD2 (5 bases). V dropped 5 bases and J dropped 0 bases, with 7 bases sitting between them. The length of the CDR3 is 14 residues. Germline CDR1 reads KGHSH; CDR2 reads LQKENI. The CDR3 nucleotides are TGTGCCAGCTCAAGGGAGACGAACACCGGGGAGCTGTTTTTT. It specifies CASSRETNTGELFF.

This clonotype was recorded only once. This likely comes from a read error, as the CDR3 has no conserved phenylalanine or tryptophan at its end. CDR3 in DNA: TGTGCCAGCAGGGGACGGCGAGAACTATATGGCTACACCTTA. The encoded protein is CASRGRRELYGYTL. V and J are TRBV28 and TRBJ1-2, with a weak D call TRBD1 (5 bases). V lost 6 bases and J lost 5, with 16 bases in between. Per germline, CDR1 MDHEN and CDR2 SYDVKM. The CDR3 is 14 residues long.

A note on this clonotype: The conserved phenylalanine or tryptophan is not found at the CDR3 terminus, so this likely reflects a read error. The CDR3: CASSFWSVAFS. CDR3 coding DNA: TGTGCCAGCAGTTTCTGGAGTGTAGCTTTCTCT. The chain combines TRBV27 with TRBJ1-1, with D unclear. The CDR3 runs 11 residues. Germline values: CDR1 MNHEY, CDR2 SMNVEV (reference sequence). V lost 3 bases and J 10 bases, leaving 9 bases between the germline ends.

The table lists this clonotype with many counts. This chain joins TRBV7-2 and TRBJ2-7; 9 positions agree with TRBD2. The CDR3 is 15 amino acids. With V trimmed by 4 bases and J by 2 bases, 6 bases remained unmatched. Germline V lookup: CDR1 SGHTA, CDR2 FQGNSA. In nucleotides, the CDR3 is TGTGCCAGCAGCTGGACTAGCGCCCAACCCTACGAGCAGTACTTC. It yields the protein CASSWTSAQPYEQYF.

This clonotype was counted at least ten times. In nucleotides, the CDR3 is TGTGCCAGCAGTTACTCGAATGTAAATGAGCAGTTCTTC. Translation gives CASSYSNVNEQFF. The rearrangement uses TRBV6-5 and TRBJ2-1; no definite D call. Germline CDR1 reads MNHEY; CDR2 reads SVGAGI. Trimming left V 0 bases short and J 7 bases short, with 7 bases between. This CDR3 comprises 13 residues.

This clonotype was detected only a few times. The conserved final phenylalanine or tryptophan is absent from the CDR3, which likely points to a read error. V usage is TRBV28 and J usage is TRBJ2-1, with a possible D match to TRBD1 (6 bases). Germline V gene lookup returns CDR1 MDHEN and CDR2 SYDVKM. This CDR3 spans 14 amino acids. The CDR3 here is CAVVLQGSHNEQFS. The CDR3 DNA sequence: TGTGCAGTAGTCCTCCAGGGGTCCCACAATGAGCAGTTCTCC.

Many counts were recorded for this clonotype. This chain uses TRBV19 with TRBJ2-1; D is unresolved. The V gene lost 5 bases and the J gene lost 0 bases, with 8 bases spanning the gap. Per germline, CDR1 LNHDA and CDR2 SQIVND (reference sequence). The CDR3 has 14 amino acids. The CDR3 loop is CASSRKSSYNEQFF. The CDR3 coding sequence is TGTGCCAGTAGTCGGAAGAGCTCCTACAATGAGCAGTTCTTC.

At least ten counts were recorded for this clonotype. The chain links TRBV15 to TRBJ2-4, with a tentative D call TRBD1 (5 bases). V lost 0 bases and J 5 bases, leaving 5 bases between the germline ends. The germline V gene encodes CDR1 LNHNV and CDR2 YYDKDF (reference sequence). This CDR3 is built from 13 residues. CDR3 DNA sequence: TGTGCCACCAGCAGAGACAGGGAAAACATTCAGTACTTC. This translates into CATSRDRENIQYF.

Details on this clonotype: Being one base from a much bigger clone, this may be a read error. The chain links TRBV12-3 or TRBV12-4 to TRBJ2-2, with a possible D match to TRBD2 (5 bases). The CDR3 is made up of 15 amino acids. Trimming took off 6 bases at V and 6 bases at J, with 17 bases between the two ends. CDR3 amino acids: CASRLDSDFAGELFF. In DNA, the CDR3 is TGTGCCAGCAGATTGGACTCTGATTTTGCCGGGGAGCTGTTTTTT.

Ten or more counts support this clonotype. The chain has TRBV6-1 and TRBJ1-6; D may be TRBD1 (6 bases). V was shortened by 5 bases and J by 0 bases, with 14 bases between the two germline ends. Looked up from germline, CDR1 is MNHNS and CDR2 is SASEGT. The CDR3 is 17 amino acids. CDR3 amino acids: CASSFRDTRSYNSPLHF. The DNA of the CDR3 is TGTGCCAGCAGTTTCCGGGACACCCGCTCCTATAATTCACCCCTCCACTTT.

This clonotype was counted once. At one boundary the junction diverges from the germline segment, which might be a read error. The J gene is TRBJ2-7, the V gene TRBV7-9; 7 bases fit TRBD2. This CDR3 is 15 amino acids long. Germline assignment: CDR1 SEHNR and CDR2 FQNEAQ (reference sequence). CDR3 coding DNA: TGTGCCTGCAGTTCCGGGGCTAGCGGCCCCTACGAGCAGTACTTC. Translation: CACSSGASGPYEQYF.

For this clonotype: This could be a read error, since a much larger clone is one nucleotide away. The chain is built from TRBV29-1 and TRBJ1-2; unclear D gene. The CDR3 sequence is 15 residues long. The ends were cut back, 1 base at V and 5 bases at J, with 17 bases in the middle. Per the germline V gene, CDR1 is SQVTM and CDR2 is ANQGSEA. CDR3 in DNA: TGCAGCGTTGAAGTTCTCATAGACTACGGGTATGGCTACACCTTC. Translation gives CSVEVLIDYGYGYTF. Drawing the rest from reference TRBV29-1 and TRBJ1-2, the complete variable domain is SAVISQKPSRDICQRGTSLTIQCQVDSQVTMMFWYRQQPGQSLTLIATANQGSEATYESGFVIDKFPISRPNLTFSTLTVSNMSPEDSSIYLCSVEVLIDYGYGYTFGSGTRLTVV.

CDR3 loop: CASSTYSSGGYYNEQFF. The CDR3 DNA reads as TGCGCCAGCAGTACCTATTCAAGCGGGGGATATTACAATGAGCAGTTCTTC. The genes are TRBV4-1 and TRBJ2-1; 8 bases map to TRBD2. The CDR3 has 17 residues. Trimming at V came to 6 bases and at J to 4 bases, leaving 14 bases not matched to a gene. Germline lookup yields CDR1 MGHRA and CDR2 YSYEKL.

This chain joins TRBV6-2 or TRBV6-3 and TRBJ1-2, with a possible D match to TRBD1 (6 bases). V gave up 6 bases and J gave up 6 bases, with 17 bases separating them. The germline V gene has CDR1 MNHEY and CDR2 SVGEGT. This CDR3 region has 14 residues. The CDR3 reads CASRKAGVADGYTF. The CDR3 DNA reads TGTGCCAGCAGAAAGGCAGGGGTCGCCGATGGCTACACCTTC.

This clonotype was picked up many times. The CDR3, as DNA: TGTGCCAGCAGTGAATCACTGGGTTCTGGAAACACCATATATTTT. Translation: CASSESLGSGNTIYF. The chain is built from TRBV2 and TRBJ1-3; no definite D call. CDR1 SNHLY and CDR2 FYNNEI come from the germline V gene. The V end lost 2 bases, the J end lost 1 base, and 9 bases lay between the germline ends. CDR3 length: 15 amino acids.

This clonotype was seen many times. Possible read error: a much larger clone is one base away. The rearrangement joins TRBV28 to TRBJ1-5; D is uncertain. The CDR3 length is 12 residues. Germline V lookup: CDR1 MDHEN, CDR2 SYDVKM. Trimming removed 5 bases from V and 10 bases from J, with 12 bases in between. CDR3 protein: CASSALTTPQHF. CDR3 nucleotide sequence: TGTGCCAGCAGTGCCCTTACAACCCCCCAGCATTTT.

The table lists this clonotype with many counts. The chain recombines TRBV20-1 with TRBJ2-1; 8 nucleotides align to TRBD1. This CDR3 is built from 14 residues. V was pared by 5 bases and J by 6 bases, with 9 bases of the junction left unmatched. The V gene's germline CDR1 is DFQATT and CDR2 SNEGSKA (reference sequence). CDR3 coding DNA: TGCAGTGCTGAGTCAGAGGGACAGGTCAATGAGCAGTTCTTC. Translated, it gives CSAESEGQVNEQFF.

This clonotype was picked up one time. The junction does not match germline at one end; this may be a read error. This rearrangement joins TRBV14 to TRBJ2-1; weak D call: TRBD2 (6 bases). CDR3 length equals 15 residues. In germline, CDR1 is SGHDN, CDR2 FVKESK. The CDR3 DNA is TGTGCCAGAAGCCAGAAAACGGTGGGGACTGATGAGCAGTTCTTC. Its protein product is CARSQKTVGTDEQFF.

This clonotype has ten or more counts. The chain has TRBV7-9 and TRBJ2-1; D call uncertain. CDR1 and CDR2 (germline): SEHNR, FQNEAQ (reference sequence). V shed 4 bases and J shed 2 bases, with 9 bases lying between them. This CDR3 is built from 14 residues. This CDR3 is CASSSDQPYNEQFF. The CDR3 nucleotides read TGTGCCAGCAGCTCGGACCAACCCTACAATGAGCAGTTCTTC. Full variable domain (remainder filled in from reference TRBV7-9 and TRBJ2-1): DTGVSQNPRHKITKRGQNVTFRCDPISEHNRLYWYRQTLGQGPEFLTYFQNEAQLEKSRLLSDRFSAERPKGSFSTLEIQRTEQGDSAMYLCASSSDQPYNEQFFGPGTRLTVL.

Turning to this clonotype: One junction end disagrees with the germline gene, perhaps due to a read error. The chain couples TRBV6-5 to TRBJ1-1; TRBD1 might be the D (5 bases). CDR1 is MNHEY, CDR2 SVGAGI, per germline. The CDR3 totals 12 residues. This CDR3 is CASSESQGEAIF. CDR3 bases: TGTGCCAGCAGTGAATCTCAGGGAGAAGCTATCTTT.

The DNA for the CDR3 is TGTGCCAGCATCTCGCGTGACATGGGGGGGCCCCAGCATTTT. Translation: CASISRDMGGPQHF. The V call is TRBV13, the J call TRBJ1-5, with D tentatively TRBD1 (5 bases). The CDR3 sequence is 14 residues long. The V gene lost 7 bases and the J gene lost 9 bases, with 19 bases spanning the gap. The germline CDR1 and CDR2 sequences are PRHDT and FYEKMQ (reference sequence).

The chain uses TRBV15 and TRBJ2-7, with D unresolved. Germline CDR1 reads LNHNV; CDR2 reads YYDKDF (reference sequence). CDR3 length: 15 amino acids. Trimming removed 0 bases from V and 2 bases from J, with 11 bases in between. In nucleotides, the CDR3 is TGTGCCACCAGCAGAGATCGTGTGGGGACCTACGAGCAGTACTTC. It codes for CATSRDRVGTYEQYF.

This clonotype was recorded many times. The gene calls are TRBV19 and TRBJ2-1; D unclear. The V gene lost 5 bases and the J gene lost 9 bases, with 14 bases spanning the gap. This CDR3 comprises 13 residues. The germline CDR1 and CDR2 sequences are LNHDA and SQIVND (reference sequence). CDR3 in DNA: TGTGCCAGTAGTCTTCGGGTAGTTGCTGAGCAGTTCTTC. Protein sequence: CASSLRVVAEQFF.

The sample holds many counts of this clonotype. The V and J genes are TRBV9 and TRBJ2-3; unclear D gene. V gave up 2 bases and J gave up 4 bases, with 5 bases separating them. Germline values: CDR1 SGDLS, CDR2 YYNGEE. CDR3 size: 12 residues. CDR3 region: CASSVGPDTQYF. The CDR3 DNA follows: TGTGCCAGCAGCGTCGGTCCAGATACGCAGTATTTT.

This clonotype was seen many times. This rearrangement joins TRBV20-1 to TRBJ2-3; the match to TRBD1 covers 7 bases. The CDR3 length is 17 residues. The V segment lost 6 bases and the J segment 8 bases; nucleotides outside the gene matches: 23. The germline CDR1 and CDR2 sequences are DFQATT and SNEGSKA (reference sequence). The CDR3 sequence is CSASGTVDTFEKGTQYF. The CDR3 nucleotides are TGCAGTGCGTCCGGGACAGTGGATACTTTCGAGAAGGGTACGCAGTATTTT.

The rearrangement links TRBV6-1 to TRBJ1-1, with 8 bases matching TRBD1. Germline V lookup: CDR1 MNHNS, CDR2 SASEGT. The trim removed 5 bases at V and 8 bases at J, leaving 7 bases unmatched. The CDR3 totals 13 residues. In DNA form, the CDR3 reads TGTGCCAGCAGTTCAAGGACAGGGCAAGAAGCTTTCTTT. Translating it yields CASSSRTGQEAFF.

This clonotype occurred many times. V gene TRBV4-3 combines with J gene TRBJ2-1; 11 bases fit TRBD2. Germline V CDR1 and CDR2: LGHNA, YSLEER. V shed 1 base and J 5 bases; nucleotides not matched to a gene: 13. CDR3 length: 19 amino acids. Here the CDR3 DNA reads TGCGCCAGCAGCCAAGGATTGACCTTTACTAGCGGGAGAGACAATGAGCAGTTCTTC. It codes for CASSQGLTFTSGRDNEQFF.

This clonotype was seen ten or more times. The V call is TRBV6-2 or TRBV6-3, the J call TRBJ1-2; possibly TRBD1 for D (5 bases). From germline, CDR1 is MNHEY and CDR2 SVGEGT. V shed 1 base and J shed 4 bases, with 10 bases lying between them. The CDR3 contains 14 residues. CDR3 DNA sequence: TGTGCCAGCAGTTACTTGCGGACATCCTATGGCTACACCTTC. Translating it yields CASSYLRTSYGYTF.